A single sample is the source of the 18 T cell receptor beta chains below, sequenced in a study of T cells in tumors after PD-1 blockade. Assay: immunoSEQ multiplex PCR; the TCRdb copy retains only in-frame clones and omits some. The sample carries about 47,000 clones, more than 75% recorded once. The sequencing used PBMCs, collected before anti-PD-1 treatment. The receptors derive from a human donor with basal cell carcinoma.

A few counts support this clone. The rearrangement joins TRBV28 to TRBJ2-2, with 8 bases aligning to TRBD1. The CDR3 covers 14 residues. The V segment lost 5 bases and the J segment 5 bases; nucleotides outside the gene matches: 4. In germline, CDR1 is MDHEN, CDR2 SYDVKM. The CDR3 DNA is TGTGCCAGCAGTCCACGGACAGGGACCGGGGAGCTGTTTTTT. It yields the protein CASSPRTGTGELFF. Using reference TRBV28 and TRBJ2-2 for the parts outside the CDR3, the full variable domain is DVKVTQSSRYLVKRTGEKVFLECVQDMDHENMFWYRQDPGLGLRLIYFSYDVKMKEKGDIPEGYSVSREKKERFSLILESASTNQTSMYLCASSPRTGTGELFFGEGSRLTVL.

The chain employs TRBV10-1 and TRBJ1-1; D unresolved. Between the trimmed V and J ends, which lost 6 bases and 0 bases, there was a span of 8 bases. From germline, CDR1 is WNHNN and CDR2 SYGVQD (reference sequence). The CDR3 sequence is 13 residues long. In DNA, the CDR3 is TGCGCCAGCAGCAAGTCACTGAACACTGAAGCTTTCTTT. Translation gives CASSKSLNTEAFF.

CDR3 in amino acids: CASSFIAGGVRTQYF. In DNA form, the CDR3 reads TGTGCCAGCAGCTTCATAGCGGGGGGGGTGCGGACCCAGTACTTC. The chain carries TRBV5-4 and TRBJ2-5; TRBD2 agrees at 11 bases. V dropped 2 bases and J dropped 7; count of bases not matched to a gene: 7. Germline CDR1 reads SGHNT; CDR2 reads YYREEE (reference sequence). This CDR3 contains 15 residues.

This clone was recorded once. Here the CDR3 reads CASSHSYEQYF. The CDR3 nucleotides are TGTGCCAGCAGCCACTCCTACGAGCAGTACTTC. V usage is TRBV7-2 and J usage is TRBJ2-7; D not certain. The CDR3 has 11 amino acids. Germline values: CDR1 SGHTA, CDR2 FQGNSA. With 5 bases removed from V and 0 bases from J, the gap between germline ends came to 2 bases.

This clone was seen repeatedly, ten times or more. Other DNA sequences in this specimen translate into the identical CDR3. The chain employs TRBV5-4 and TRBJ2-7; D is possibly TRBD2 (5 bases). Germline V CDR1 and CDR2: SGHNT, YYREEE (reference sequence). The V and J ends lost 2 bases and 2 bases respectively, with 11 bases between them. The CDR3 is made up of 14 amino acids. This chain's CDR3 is CASSLGRVPYEQYF. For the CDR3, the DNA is TGTGCCAGCAGCTTAGGGCGGGTACCCTACGAGCAGTACTTC.

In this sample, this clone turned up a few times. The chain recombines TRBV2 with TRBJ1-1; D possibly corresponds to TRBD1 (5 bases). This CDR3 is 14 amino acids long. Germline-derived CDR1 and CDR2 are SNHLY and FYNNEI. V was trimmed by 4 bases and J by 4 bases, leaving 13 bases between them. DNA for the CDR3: TGTGCCAGCAGTGGGGAGGGGTGGAGCACTGAAGCTTTCTTT. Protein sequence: CASSGEGWSTEAFF.

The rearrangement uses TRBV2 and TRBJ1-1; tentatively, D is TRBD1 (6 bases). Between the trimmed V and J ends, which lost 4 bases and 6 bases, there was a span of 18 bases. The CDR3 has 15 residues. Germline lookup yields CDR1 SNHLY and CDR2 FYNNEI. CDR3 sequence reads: CASSVAEGGAAEAFF. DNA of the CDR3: TGTGCCAGCAGTGTAGCGGAGGGGGGGGCAGCTGAAGCTTTCTTT.

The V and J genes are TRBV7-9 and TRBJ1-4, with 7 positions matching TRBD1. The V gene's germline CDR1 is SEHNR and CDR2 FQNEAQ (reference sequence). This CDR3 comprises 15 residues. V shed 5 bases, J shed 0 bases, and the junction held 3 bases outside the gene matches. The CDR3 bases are TGTGCCAGCAGCCCGGGGACAGCAACTAATGAAAAACTGTTTTTT. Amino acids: CASSPGTATNEKLFF.

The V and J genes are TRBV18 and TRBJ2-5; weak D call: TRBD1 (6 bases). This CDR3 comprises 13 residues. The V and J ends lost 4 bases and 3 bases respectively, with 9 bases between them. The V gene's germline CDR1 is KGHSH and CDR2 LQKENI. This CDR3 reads CASSRGQKETQYF. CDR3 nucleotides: TGTGCCAGCTCACGCGGACAGAAAGAGACCCAGTACTTC.

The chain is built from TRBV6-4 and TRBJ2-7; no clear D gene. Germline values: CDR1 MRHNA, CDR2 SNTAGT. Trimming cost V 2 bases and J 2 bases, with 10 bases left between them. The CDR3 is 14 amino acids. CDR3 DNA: TGTGCCAGCAGTGACGAAGACGGAACCTACGAGCAGTACTTC. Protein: CASSDEDGTYEQYF.

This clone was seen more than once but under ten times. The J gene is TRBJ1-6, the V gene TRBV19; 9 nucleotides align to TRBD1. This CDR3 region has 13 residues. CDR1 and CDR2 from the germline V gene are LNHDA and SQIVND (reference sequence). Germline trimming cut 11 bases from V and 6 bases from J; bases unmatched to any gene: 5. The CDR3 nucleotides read TGTGCCGCCCGGGACAGGGTTAATTCACCCCTCCACTTT. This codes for CAARDRVNSPLHF.

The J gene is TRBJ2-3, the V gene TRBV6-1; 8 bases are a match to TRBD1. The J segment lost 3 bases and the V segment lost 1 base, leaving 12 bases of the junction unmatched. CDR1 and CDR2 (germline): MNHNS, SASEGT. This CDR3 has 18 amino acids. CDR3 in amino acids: CASSEGYRQGARTDTQYF. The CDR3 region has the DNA TGTGCCAGCAGTGAAGGCTACCGGCAGGGGGCTAGGACAGATACGCAGTATTTT.

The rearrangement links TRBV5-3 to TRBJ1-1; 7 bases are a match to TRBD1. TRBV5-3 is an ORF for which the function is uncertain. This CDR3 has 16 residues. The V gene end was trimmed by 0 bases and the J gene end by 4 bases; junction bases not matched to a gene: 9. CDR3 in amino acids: CARSLVRGQISTEAFF. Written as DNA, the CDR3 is TGTGCCAGAAGCTTGGTGAGGGGGCAAATAAGCACTGAAGCTTTCTTT.

The chain's CDR3 is CASSFIGGASYEQYF. The CDR3 DNA is TGTGCCAGCAGCTTTATCGGGGGGGCCTCCTACGAGCAGTACTTC. The chain employs TRBV5-4 and TRBJ2-7; TRBD2 matches 8 bases. CDR1 is SGHNT, CDR2 YYREEE, per germline (reference sequence). The J segment lost 0 bases and the V segment lost 2 bases, leaving 4 bases of the junction unmatched. This CDR3 has 15 amino acids.

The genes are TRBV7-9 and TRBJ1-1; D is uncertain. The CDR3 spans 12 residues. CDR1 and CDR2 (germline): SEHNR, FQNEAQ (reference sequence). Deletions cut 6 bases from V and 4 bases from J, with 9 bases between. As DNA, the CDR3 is TGTGCCAGCAGACCCGGGGTCACTGAAGCTTTCTTT. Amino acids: CASRPGVTEAFF.

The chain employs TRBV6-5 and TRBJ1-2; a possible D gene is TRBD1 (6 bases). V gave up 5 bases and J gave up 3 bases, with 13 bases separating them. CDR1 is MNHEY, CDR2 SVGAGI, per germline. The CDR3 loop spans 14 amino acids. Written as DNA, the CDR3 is TGTGCCAGCAGTCCTACAGGGACCCACTATGGCTACACCTTC. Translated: CASSPTGTHYGYTF.

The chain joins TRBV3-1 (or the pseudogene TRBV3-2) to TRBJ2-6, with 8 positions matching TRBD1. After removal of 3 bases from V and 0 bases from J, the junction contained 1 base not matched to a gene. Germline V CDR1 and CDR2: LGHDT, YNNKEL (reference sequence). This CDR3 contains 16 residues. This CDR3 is CASSQDRASGANVLTF. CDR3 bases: TGTGCCAGCAGCCAGGACAGGGCCTCTGGGGCCAACGTCCTGACTTTC.

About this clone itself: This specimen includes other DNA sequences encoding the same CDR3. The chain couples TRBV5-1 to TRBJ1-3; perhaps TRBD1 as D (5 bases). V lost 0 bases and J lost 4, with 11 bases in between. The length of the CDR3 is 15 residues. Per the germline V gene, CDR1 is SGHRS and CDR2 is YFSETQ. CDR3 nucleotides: TGCGCCAGCAGCTTGGATGGGGCGTCGGGAAACACCATATATTTT. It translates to CASSLDGASGNTIYF.